The 25 T cell receptor beta chains listed next were all sequenced from one sample in a study of OX40 agonist ivuxolimab in advanced cancers. Sequencing was performed with immunoSEQ multiplex PCR; in TCRdb, only in-frame clones are kept and a portion is missing. The sample has roughly 64,000 clones, 80% to 90% seen once. The specimen comprised CD4+ or CD8+ T cells sorted from blood, sampled in a trial of the OX40 agonist ivuxolimab. Every receptor here comes from an adult with an advanced solid tumor such as melanoma, head and neck, liver or kidney cancer.

V and J are TRBV4-1 and TRBJ1-2, with D possibly being TRBD1 (5 bases). This CDR3 comprises 13 residues. The ends were cut back, 1 base at V and 8 bases at J, with 11 bases in the middle. Germline lookup yields CDR1 MGHRA and CDR2 YSYEKL. The CDR3 DNA is TGCGCCAGCAGCCAAGTTCAGGGCCAGGGCTACACCTTC. Its protein product is CASSQVQGQGYTF.

V usage is TRBV7-9 and J usage is TRBJ1-1; D gene ambiguous. CDR3 size: 13 residues. CDR1 and CDR2 from the germline V gene are SEHNR and FQNEAQ (reference sequence). The V end lost 3 bases, the J end lost 5 bases, and 10 bases lay between the germline ends. The CDR3 DNA reads as TGTGCCAGCAGCTTCGGGCGGGGAACTGAAGCTTTCTTT. Its protein product is CASSFGRGTEAFF.

J is TRBJ1-6 and V is TRBV4-1; possible D gene TRBD1, 6 bases. CDR3 length: 16 residues. Trimming took 3 bases from V and 0 from J, leaving 9 bases between them. The V gene's germline CDR1 is MGHRA and CDR2 YSYEKL. The CDR3 DNA is TGCGCCAGCAGCCACAGGGGTAGCTCCTATAATTCACCCCTCCACTTT. Residues: CASSHRGSSYNSPLHF.

The rearrangement uses TRBV11-2 and TRBJ2-1; D is perhaps TRBD2 (5 bases). CDR1 is SGHAT and CDR2 is FQNNGV in the germline V gene. This CDR3 has 16 residues. V was trimmed by 0 bases and J by 2 bases, leaving 11 bases between them. Here the CDR3 DNA reads TGTGCCAGCAGCTTAGATATCGGGAATACCTACAATGAGCAGTTCTTC. This encodes CASSLDIGNTYNEQFF.

V and J are TRBV9 and TRBJ2-3; 10 bases align to TRBD2. This CDR3 has 16 residues. The germline V gene encodes CDR1 SGDLS and CDR2 YYNGEE. J was trimmed by 2 bases and V by 3 bases; bases with no gene match: 6. The CDR3 DNA follows: TGTGCCAGCAGCGCTGGGACTAGCGAATCCACAGATACGCAGTATTTT. Translating gives CASSAGTSESTDTQYF.

The chain recombines TRBV7-9 with TRBJ2-7, with D perhaps given as TRBD1 or TRBD2 (6 bases each). The ends were cut back, 5 bases at V and 12 bases at J, with 26 bases in the middle. CDR3 size: 15 residues. CDR1 SEHNR and CDR2 FQNEAQ come from the germline V gene (reference sequence). The CDR3, as DNA: TGTGCCAGCAGCCCGCGGGCCGGCGTACAGGGAGGAGTGTACTTC. Translated: CASSPRAGVQGGVYF.

This sequence joins TRBV28 and TRBJ2-2, with 13 positions matching TRBD2. The germline V gene has CDR1 MDHEN and CDR2 SYDVKM. The CDR3 consists of 16 residues. Trimming at V came to 6 bases and at J to 6 bases, leaving 7 bases not matched to a gene. CDR3 in amino acids: CASRTLAGGPAGELFF. The CDR3 DNA follows: TGTGCCAGCAGAACACTAGCGGGAGGGCCCGCCGGGGAGCTGTTTTTT.

J is TRBJ1-1 and V is TRBV14; D is ambiguous. Germline values: CDR1 SGHDN, CDR2 FVKESK. With 0 bases removed from V and 8 bases from J, the gap between germline ends came to 10 bases. The CDR3 contains 13 residues. CDR3 in amino acids: CASSQDGRREAFF. The CDR3 DNA is TGTGCCAGCAGCCAAGATGGGCGCCGCGAAGCTTTCTTT.

J is TRBJ2-7 and V is TRBV7-2; 8 nucleotides agree with TRBD1. The germline V gene has CDR1 SGHTA and CDR2 FQGNSA. CDR3 length equals 17 residues. With V trimmed by 4 bases and J by 2 bases, 13 bases remained unmatched. The CDR3 here is CASSSLATGARPYEQYF. CDR3 DNA: TGTGCCAGCAGCTCCCTAGCGACAGGGGCCCGCCCCTACGAGCAGTACTTC.

The chain has TRBV21-1 and TRBJ1-1; the table's D call, TRBD1, was not checked against the DNA. TRBV21-1 is listed as a pseudogene. The CDR3 is 14 amino acids. The CDR3 reads CASTTGAGNTEAFF. DNA for the CDR3: TGTGCCAGCACCACCGGCGCAGGGAACACTGAAGCTTTCTTT.

This rearrangement joins TRBV21-1 to TRBJ2-7; the listed D gene, TRBD2, was not tested against the DNA. TRBV21-1 has pseudogene status. The CDR3 is made up of 11 amino acids. CDR3 in amino acids: CASSANLEQYF. The CDR3 bases are TGTGCCAGCAGCGCCAACTTGGAGCAGTACTTC.

The V gene is TRBV14, the J gene TRBJ2-1, with 11 bases identical to TRBD1. Germline trimming cut 3 bases from V and 8 bases from J; bases unmatched to any gene: 3. Germline loops: CDR1 SGHDN, CDR2 FVKESK. CDR3 length: 14 amino acids. The CDR3 loop is CASSQDRGHDEQFF. CDR3 bases: TGTGCCAGCAGCCAGGACAGGGGGCACGATGAGCAGTTCTTC. Full variable domain (outside the CDR3, taken from reference TRBV14 and TRBJ2-1): EAGVTQFPSHSVIEKGQTVTLRCDPISGHDNLYWYRRVMGKEIKFLLHFVKESKQDESGMPNNRFLAERTGGTYSTLKVQPAELEDSGVYFCASSQDRGHDEQFFGPGTRLTVL.

The J gene is TRBJ2-7, the V gene TRBV10-3; TRBD1 matches 7 bases. The CDR3 sequence is 18 residues long. V lost 10 bases and J lost 3; bases outside the gene matches: 24. The germline V gene encodes CDR1 ENHRY and CDR2 SYGVKD. The CDR3 here is CATHPTGKTGDTHYEQYF. Here the CDR3 DNA reads TGTGCCACCCACCCCACTGGGAAAACAGGGGATACACACTACGAGCAGTACTTC.

This chain joins TRBV6-5 and TRBJ2-7, with D unclear. Germline V gene lookup returns CDR1 MNHEY and CDR2 SVGAGI. This CDR3 is built from 16 residues. Deletions cut 0 bases from V and 0 bases from J, with 12 bases between. The CDR3 nucleotides read TGTGCCAGCAGTTACTCATCGACCGCGAGCTCCTACGAGCAGTACTTC. Protein sequence: CASSYSSTASSYEQYF.

This clone was seen a handful of times. The rearrangement joins TRBV28 to TRBJ1-4; perhaps TRBD1 as D (5 bases). CDR1 and CDR2 (germline): MDHEN, SYDVKM. The CDR3 runs 15 residues. The V and J ends lost 7 bases and 7 bases respectively, with 19 bases between them. CDR3 sequence: CASTPQGRRGEKLFF. In DNA form, the CDR3 reads TGTGCCAGCACGCCTCAGGGAAGGCGCGGTGAAAAACTGTTTTTT.

This chain's CDR3 is CAWSPGLAGATTHNEQFF. For the CDR3, the DNA is TGTGCCTGGAGCCCGGGACTAGCGGGAGCTACAACCCATAATGAGCAGTTCTTC. The J gene is TRBJ2-1, the V gene TRBV30, with 14 bases matching TRBD2. V lost 3 bases, J lost 7 bases, and 14 bases stayed unmatched. The length of the CDR3 is 18 residues. Per germline, CDR1 GTSNPN and CDR2 SVGIG (reference sequence).

The rearrangement links TRBV5-1 to TRBJ2-3, with D possibly TRBD1 on 5 matching bases. In germline, CDR1 is SGHRS, CDR2 YFSETQ. V was clipped by 7 bases and J by 0 bases, with 15 bases between them. The CDR3 is 15 amino acids. This CDR3 reads CASANQGSSTDTQYF. The DNA of the CDR3 is TGCGCCAGCGCAAACCAGGGTTCTAGCACAGATACGCAGTATTTT. The full variable domain, with the rest looked up from reference TRBV5-1 and TRBJ2-3, is KAGVTQTPRYLIKTRGQQVTLSCSPISGHRSVSWYQQTPGQGLQFLFEYFSETQRNKGNFPGRFSGRQFSNSRSEMNVSTLELGDSALYLCASANQGSSTDTQYFGPGTRLTVL.

The rearrangement uses TRBV30 and TRBJ2-3; D gene unclear. The V gene's germline CDR1 is GTSNPN and CDR2 SVGIG (reference sequence). The CDR3 sequence is 12 residues long. The V gene lost 3 bases and the J gene lost 2 bases, with 6 bases spanning the gap. The CDR3 nucleotides read TGTGCCTGGAGCGCCTCCACAGATACGCAGTATTTT. Amino acid sequence: CAWSASTDTQYF.

The chain links TRBV4-1 to TRBJ2-2; no firm D call. V shed 3 bases and J shed 9 bases, with 11 bases lying between them. The length of the CDR3 is 13 residues. Germline CDR1 MGHRA, CDR2 YSYEKL. CDR3 bases: TGCGCCAGCAGCCAGACGGGCGCCAGGGAGCTGTTTTTT. Amino acids: CASSQTGARELFF.

This chain links TRBV9 with TRBJ2-5; D is undetermined. V was pared by 0 bases and J by 2 bases, with 8 bases between. Germline lookup yields CDR1 SGDLS and CDR2 YYNGEE. The CDR3 is 14 amino acids. CDR3 DNA: TGTGCCAGCAGCGTAGATGACTTACAAGAGACCCAGTACTTC. This gives the protein CASSVDDLQETQYF.

This sequence joins TRBV5-4 and TRBJ1-4, with TRBD1 as a possible D gene (5 bases). The CDR3 spans 14 residues. Deletions cut 3 bases from V and 4 bases from J, with 10 bases between. The germline V gene encodes CDR1 SGHNT and CDR2 YYREEE (reference sequence). The CDR3 is CASSSPGFNEKLFF. The DNA for the CDR3 is TGTGCCAGCAGCTCCCCAGGGTTTAATGAAAAACTGTTTTTT.

Relative to its sample, this clone is medium-sized. This specimen includes other DNA sequences encoding the same CDR3. The genes are TRBV7-2 and TRBJ2-3, with 12 bases fitting TRBD2. Germline CDR1 reads SGHTA; CDR2 reads FQGNSA. CDR3 length: 15 residues. Losses at the gene ends were 5 bases for V and 5 bases for J; bases not matched to a gene: 5. CDR3 protein: CASSPSGGAGDTQYF. In DNA, the CDR3 is TGTGCCAGCAGCCCTAGCGGGGGGGCCGGAGATACGCAGTATTTT.

The chain couples TRBV4-2 to TRBJ2-7, with 14 bases lining up with TRBD2. The CDR3 length is 20 residues. CDR1 LGHNA and CDR2 YNFKEQ come from the germline V gene. V lost 0 bases and J lost 0; bases outside the gene matches: 10. CDR3 loop: CASSQEGPGLAGESSYEQYF. The DNA for the CDR3 is TGTGCCAGCAGCCAAGAGGGCCCGGGACTAGCGGGAGAGAGCTCCTACGAGCAGTACTTC.

The chain carries TRBV27 and TRBJ2-2, with D possibly TRBD2 on 6 matching bases. The CDR3 is 15 residues long. Between the trimmed V and J ends, which lost 5 bases and 3 bases, there was a span of 13 bases. Looked up from germline, CDR1 is MNHEY and CDR2 is SMNVEV (reference sequence). DNA of the CDR3: TGTGCCAGCAGTAGTCTTGGGGGGTACACCGGGGAGCTGTTTTTT. Its translation is CASSSLGGYTGELFF.

The chain recombines TRBV27 with TRBJ2-1, with D perhaps matching TRBD2 (5 bases). The germline V and J ends were trimmed by 5 bases and 3 bases, with 14 bases remaining between them. There are 15 residues in the CDR3. Germline V gene data show CDR1 as MNHEY and CDR2 as SMNVEV (reference sequence). The CDR3 region has the DNA TGTGCCAGCAGTGATCCCCTCGGGATCTACAATGAGCAGTTCTTC. It codes for CASSDPLGIYNEQFF.